This record looks at one TCR beta chain sequence and its context. The data originate from a study of blood T cell repertoires in COVID-19. This CDR3 is built from 17 residues. The V gene lost 4 bases and the J gene lost 2 bases, with 20 bases spanning the gap. The V gene's germline CDR1 is KGHDR and CDR2 SFDVKD. Authors' processing steps: It was from reference gene primer amplification that nucleated cell counts were estimated. Method: immunoSEQ multiplex PCR; TCRdb's copy keeps in-frame clones and lacks some. V and J calls and clone size follow that table, whereas D and trimming were derived from the DNA. Of about 170,000 clones detected, 87% appear once; the ten largest clones hold approximately 3.3%.

What was sequenced was peripheral blood. V gene TRBV24-1 combines with J gene TRBJ2-7; tentative D call: TRBD2 (6 bases). The TCR was taken from a man between 18 and 35 years old with active or convalescent COVID-19. The CDR3 loop reads CATSDPTGSGGTYEQYF. In nucleotides, the CDR3 is TGTGCCACCAGTGACCCCACGGGTAGCGGAGGAACCTACGAGCAGTACTTC.